The clone carrying this TCR beta chain was counted once. Antigen unknown. This record comes from a study of T cells in Graves' hyperthyroidism and ophthalmopathy. The CDR3 runs to 12 residues. CDR1 DFQATT and CDR2 SNEGSKA come from the germline V gene (reference sequence). V dropped 3 bases and J dropped 3 bases, with 8 bases sitting between them. Notes on the study in general: The model made its ophthalmopathy prediction, and onset followed a median roughly 6.5 months later. The authors' 13 V-J model separated ophthalmopathy from stable hyperthyroidism.

Exclusion of patients followed from uncontrolled infection, other autoimmune disease, pregnancy or lactation. Amplification yielded TCR beta CDR3 regions, with RNA transcripts as the source. Using the HTBI primer set, a first-round RT-PCR was run on the TCR CDR3. TCRdb reprocessed the multiplex PCR reads with MiXCR, giving one entry per CDR3 protein. The sample holds 600,000 to 700,000 distinct CDR3 sequences, nearly 45% seen once. This TCR was sampled from an adult man with Graves' disease, either hyperthyroidism or ophthalmopathy (not recorded which). The sequenced sample consisted of peripheral blood or thyroid tissue (not recorded which). The chain joins TRBV20-1 to TRBJ2-5, with unresolved D. The CDR3 here is CSARHGEETQYF. CDR3 nucleotide sequence: TGCAGTGCTAGGCATGGGGAAGAGACCCAGTACTTC.